The table lists the clone carrying this T cell receptor (beta chain) with many counts. As yet, its antigen is unknown. This record comes from a study of human T cells and chemical hapten exposure. Study-level points and caveats: Relative to controls, expanded TCRs formed significantly more large CDR3 similarity clusters.

Documented time point: patch test 3, about 24 weeks after DPC sensitization. Treatment in this sample: therapeutic diphenylcyclopropenone sensitization with weekly scalp DPC. Unique molecular identifiers were attached to individual cDNA molecules within the library. The authors' processing: Samples had a median of about 96,000 TCRs, ranging roughly 23,224 to 690,600. TCRdb processed the RACE reads anew with MiXCR; each CDR3 protein has one entry. These V and J calls derive from TCRdb rather than the authors' analysis. The repertoire holds around 110,000 distinct CDR3 sequences, with over 9% as singletons. Sequences were derived from whole blood, sampled in connection with sensitization to the hapten diphenylcyclopropenone (DPC). The clonotype originates from a woman between 45 and 65 years old with alopecia areata. Some clones in this sample may be carry-over from other donors' samples.

This CDR3 is CASSLSSGGCYNEQFF. CDR3 coding DNA: TGTGCCAGCAGCCTTAGTAGCGGGGGGTGTTACAATGAGCAGTTCTTC. The rearrangement uses TRBV2 and TRBJ2-1; TRBD2 matches at 10 bases. Germline V lookup: CDR1 SNHLY, CDR2 FYNNEI. This CDR3 is 16 amino acids long. With 6 bases clipped from V and 4 bases from J, the junction kept 9 bases outside the gene matches.